This TCR beta chain was captured by sequencing in a study of OX40 agonist ivuxolimab in advanced cancers. Study-wide context: Ivuxolimab, which targeted the costimulatory receptor OX40 (CD134), was an agonistic, fully human IgG2 monoclonal antibody. Intravenous ivuxolimab was administered to patients every 2 weeks at six dose levels: 0.01, 0.1, 0.3, 1.5, 3 and 10 mg/kg. Of the roughly 50 dose-escalation patients, hepatocellular carcinoma was present in about 20, melanoma in approximately 15, renal cell carcinoma in 9 and head and neck cancer in 9. A male proportion of approximately 83% and a mean age of about 60 years, ranging from 23 to 79, were recorded for the dose-escalation cohort. Patients were allowed to have had prior anti-PD-1, anti-PD-L1 or anti-CTLA-4 therapy, and more than 35% of the dose-escalation patients had been treated with checkpoint inhibitors. Partial responses occurred in three dose-escalation patients: two with cutaneous melanoma and one with hepatocellular carcinoma. The purpose of peripheral TCRbeta sequencing was to test whether ivuxolimab changed TCR sequence diversity and led to clonal T-cell expansion. The paper reports the monotherapy dose-escalation portion (N of about 47 patients) of the phase I ivuxolimab trial.

Concerning this clone: Its antigen is unknown. One base away there is no much larger clone; base qualities are not given.

The trial excluded patients who had a history of autoimmune disease or who were on systemic immunosuppression. Peripheral blood for TCR sequencing was collected from all dose cohorts at baseline, on cycle 4 day 1, and on cycle 7 day 1. The samples were taken from a phase I, first-in-human, multicenter, open-label dose-escalation trial of ivuxolimab. Adults with locally advanced or metastatic head and neck squamous cell, hepatocellular, melanoma or renal cell carcinoma were enrolled in the trial. CD4+ and CD8+ T cells were sorted separately from peripheral blood before TCR sequencing. For sequencing of the TCRbeta CDR3 region, genomic DNA was extracted from the sorted cells. TCRbeta CDR3 regions were sequenced using the immunoSEQ Assay. Entries here come from immuneACCESS through TCRdb and include only in-frame sequences with V and J called. Some clones fail to appear in such tables; in the studies checked, an unresolved V gene covers under half of the shortfall, and the cause of the remainder is unknown. This sample has 55,000 to 75,000 clones in its table, and 80% to 95% of those were observed once. The ten largest account for just under 25% of the sample.

CDR1 and CDR2 (LGHNA, YNFKEQ) derive from the germline V gene. The CDR3 holds 14 amino acids from the cysteine to the phenylalanine. Left in the record is the CDR3 DNA by itself, 42 bases read in frame from the first base. After removal of 4 bases from V and 3 bases from J, the junction retains 6 bases not matched to a gene. Overall study results and their limits: In the 0.1-3.0 mg/kg groups, partial responders were among the patients with the lowest normalized peripheral clonal expansion, particularly in CD8+ T cells. At doses from 0.1 to 3.0 mg/kg, clonal expansion was seen in both CD4+ and CD8+ blood T cells between baseline and week 6. After ivuxolimab, expanded clones were on average more numerous among CD8+ T cells than among CD4+ T cells. The antigen specificity of the peripheral T cells that underwent clonal expansion was not determined. Low levels of normalized T-cell clonal expansion were also seen in some nonresponding patients.

Sequences were derived from CD4+ or CD8+ T cells sorted from blood, sampled in a trial of the OX40 agonist ivuxolimab. This TCR was recovered from an adult with an advanced solid tumor such as melanoma, head and neck, liver or kidney cancer. The chain joins TRBV4-2 to TRBJ2-7; 7 bases in the middle match TRBD2. The CDR3 region reads CASSPGLIIYEQYF. The DNA reads TGTGCCAGCAGCCCGGGACTAATTATCTACGAGCAGTACTTC.